These 4 T cell receptor beta chains were all obtained from the same sample, sequenced in a study of identical twins. A single record per CDR3 protein comes from TCRdb applying MiXCR to the 5' RACE reads. Among fewer than 900,000 distinct CDR3 sequences listed, about 20% were seen once. These data are also associated with another study on T cells expressing NK-cell markers.

The sequencing sample was made of PBMCs. These TCRs come from a woman between 18 and 29 years old in good health.

The chain employs TRBV6-4 and TRBJ2-3; 7 bases are a match to TRBD1. The germline V gene encodes CDR1 MRHNA and CDR2 SNTAGT. V gave up 1 base and J gave up 0 bases; unmatched junction bases: 7. CDR3 length: 17 amino acids. In DNA, the CDR3 is TGTGCCAGCAGTGACTGGGGACAGTCCCTCAGCACAGATACGCAGTATTTT. It translates to CASSDWGQSLSTDTQYF.

This clonotype was picked up a small number of times. The rearrangement joins TRBV5-5 to TRBJ2-3; 10 bases line up with TRBD2. V lost 4 bases to trimming and J lost 2 bases; unmatched junction nucleotides: 4. There are 15 residues in the CDR3. CDR1 is SGHKS, CDR2 YYEKEE, per germline (reference sequence). The CDR3 is CASSVAGGFTDTQYF. The CDR3 bases are TGTGCCAGCAGCGTAGCGGGGGGTTTCACAGATACGCAGTATTTT.

The V and J genes are TRBV6-5 and TRBJ1-1; D remains unclear. Germline V gene sequence: CDR1 MNHEY, CDR2 SVGAGI. The CDR3 extends over 16 amino acids. V lost 2 bases, J lost 0 bases, and 13 bases lay in between. CDR3 in amino acids: CASSYVPNRVNTEAFF. The CDR3 bases are TGTGCCAGCAGTTACGTCCCAAATCGTGTGAACACTGAAGCTTTCTTT.

This clonotype has a handful of counts. CDR3 in DNA: TGTGCCAGCTCCCAAATAGCGGGAGGGCCAGGAGATACGCAGTATTTT. Translating gives CASSQIAGGPGDTQYF. The rearrangement links TRBV18 to TRBJ2-3, with 11 bases matching TRBD2. The CDR3 consists of 16 residues. From germline, CDR1 is KGHSH and CDR2 LQKENI. The V gene end was trimmed by 6 bases and the J gene end by 5 bases; junction bases not matched to a gene: 10.